Following are 26 T cell receptor beta chains from one sample sequenced in a study of T cells expressing NK-cell markers. TCRdb reprocessed the 5' RACE reads and stores each CDR3 protein as one record, lacking DNA. The sample spans fewer than 550,000 distinct CDR3 sequences; the ten largest clones claim under 1.5%. What was sequenced was blood T cells: a sorted CD56 or NKG2C T cell subset, CD4+ or CD8+ T cells, or bulk PBMC T cells (not recorded which). These receptors all stem from a woman aged 50 to 60 in good health.

CDR3 in amino acids: CASSQDRQGNTIYF. V is TRBV4-1 and J is TRBJ1-3. Germline loops: CDR1 MGHRA, CDR2 YSYEKL. There are 14 residues in the CDR3.

The chain couples TRBV20-1 to TRBJ2-1. CDR1 and CDR2 (germline): DFQATT, SNEGSKA (reference sequence). The CDR3 covers 17 residues. The CDR3 loop is CSARDFLARSSYNEQFF.

The chain couples TRBV12-5 to TRBJ1-5. The germline V gene encodes CDR1 LGHNT and CDR2 FRNRAP. CDR3 length: 12 amino acids. CDR3 loop: CASASLNQPQHF.

The chain recombines TRBV9 with TRBJ2-1; TCRdb selects TRBD2, and the lack of DNA leaves this call unchecked. Looked up from germline, CDR1 is SGDLS and CDR2 is YYNGEE. The CDR3 is made up of 19 amino acids. The CDR3 sequence: CASSVATRLAGHSYNEQFF.

The chain links TRBV9 to TRBJ1-2; lacking DNA, the TRBD1 call made by TCRdb goes unchecked. Looked up from germline, CDR1 is SGDLS and CDR2 is YYNGEE. This CDR3 has 16 amino acids. Here the CDR3 reads CASSVAYPGLDYGYTF.

The chain recombines TRBV12-3 or TRBV12-4 with TRBJ2-3; the D call from TCRdb, TRBD2, cannot be confirmed without DNA. This CDR3 has 13 residues. This chain's CDR3 is CASSLESQGYLYF.

V usage is TRBV30 and J usage is TRBJ1-2. The CDR3 totals 12 residues. Germline V CDR1 and CDR2: GTSNPN, SVGIG (reference sequence). CDR3: CAWGPTEYGYTF.

The CDR3 spells CASSPRWYGDTQYF. V usage is TRBV7-7 and J usage is TRBJ2-3. Germline V gives CDR1 SSHAT, CDR2 FNYEAQ (reference sequence). The CDR3 is 14 residues long. Drawing the rest from reference TRBV7-7 and TRBJ2-3, the complete variable domain is GAGVSQSPRYKVTKRGQDVTLRCDPISSHATLYWYQQALGQGPEFLTYFNYEAQPDKSGLPSDRFSAERPEGSISTLTIQRTEQRDSAMYRCASSPRWYGDTQYFGPGTRLTVL.

The chain is built from TRBV7-8 and TRBJ2-3; there is no DNA to check the TCRdb D call of TRBD2. The CDR3 consists of 16 residues. Germline-derived CDR1 and CDR2 are SGHVS and FQNEAQ. The CDR3 protein is CASSDRRGWEADTQYF.

The genes are TRBV6-1 and TRBJ2-1. The CDR3 length is 13 residues. The germline gives CDR1 MNHNS, CDR2 SASEGT. The CDR3: CASSEAFRTEQFF.

The gene calls are TRBV18 and TRBJ1-1; TCRdb's D gene call, TRBD1, goes unchecked for lack of DNA. The CDR3 has 15 amino acids. Germline V lookup: CDR1 KGHSH, CDR2 LQKENI. The CDR3 is CASSPRRKQGAQAFF. Using reference TRBV18 and TRBJ1-1 for the parts outside the CDR3, the full variable domain is NAGVMQNPRHLVRRRGQEARLRCSPMKGHSHVYWYRQLPEEGLKFMVYLQKENIIDESGMPKERFSAEFPKEGPSILRIQQVVRGDSAAYFCASSPRRKQGAQAFFGQGTRLTVV.

V is TRBV7-3 and J is TRBJ2-3; TCRdb selects TRBD1, and the lack of DNA leaves this call unchecked. The CDR3 contains 14 residues. Germline-derived CDR1 and CDR2 are SGHTA and FQGTGA. The CDR3 loop is CASSWGRGTDTQYF.

V is TRBV24-1 and J is TRBJ2-1; TCRdb's D call, TRBD2, is unchecked because there is no DNA. CDR3 length: 17 amino acids. Germline loops: CDR1 KGHDR, CDR2 SFDVKD. Here the CDR3 reads CATSDSGLAGYDDEQFF.

The genes are TRBV5-1 and TRBJ1-1; the TCRdb D gene call, TRBD1, has no DNA to confirm it. The CDR3 length is 13 residues. Germline CDR1 reads SGHRS; CDR2 reads YFSETQ. This CDR3 reads CASRWTGATEAFF.

This chain uses TRBV27 with TRBJ2-3; TCRdb's D call, TRBD1, is unchecked because there is no DNA. Germline CDR1 and CDR2: MNHEY and SMNVEV (reference sequence). CDR3 length: 16 amino acids. CDR3 sequence reads: CASSLVPAGGTDTQYF.

The gene calls are TRBV5-1 and TRBJ2-5; TCRdb gives TRBD2 as the D gene, but with no DNA this cannot be confirmed. The CDR3 runs to 14 residues. Germline V gene lookup returns CDR1 SGHRS and CDR2 YFSETQ. CDR3: CASGPTGNQETQYF.

The gene calls are TRBV20-1 and TRBJ2-2; TCRdb selects TRBD1, and the lack of DNA leaves this call unchecked. This CDR3 is 16 amino acids long. Looked up from germline, CDR1 is DFQATT and CDR2 is SNEGSKA (reference sequence). CDR3 sequence reads: CSASNTGGGIGGELFF.

V and J are TRBV20-1 and TRBJ1-3; TCRdb proposes TRBD1, but this gene call is untestable without DNA. The CDR3 has 15 residues. The germline V gene has CDR1 DFQATT and CDR2 SNEGSKA (reference sequence). The chain's CDR3 is CSASATGGSGNTIYF.

The rearrangement joins TRBV7-9 to TRBJ1-1; there is no DNA to check the TCRdb D call of TRBD1. The CDR3 covers 15 residues. In germline, CDR1 is SEHNR, CDR2 FQNEAQ (reference sequence). CDR3 sequence reads: CASSSMTGGTAEAFF.

CDR3 in amino acids: CATSDLQDGQGQFF. The V and J genes are TRBV24-1 and TRBJ2-1. CDR1 and CDR2 (germline): KGHDR, SFDVKD. CDR3 length: 14 amino acids.

V is TRBV12-3 or TRBV12-4 and J is TRBJ1-1; without DNA, the TCRdb call of TRBD1 cannot be checked. The CDR3 has 14 residues. The CDR3 spells CASSFEGRGSEAFF.

The rearrangement links TRBV10-3 to TRBJ2-2; TCRdb designates TRBD1, a call that cannot be tested without DNA. The germline V gene encodes CDR1 ENHRY and CDR2 SYGVKD. The CDR3 contains 14 residues. The CDR3 reads CAIKRQGNTGELFF.

The chain employs TRBV19 and TRBJ1-5; absent DNA, TCRdb's TRBD1 call cannot be checked. CDR1 and CDR2 (germline): LNHDA, SQIVND (reference sequence). The CDR3 is 15 amino acids. CDR3 protein: CASETGQSFNQPQHF.

The chain joins TRBV2 to TRBJ1-1; TCRdb outputs TRBD1, but without DNA this stays unchecked. The CDR3 totals 13 residues. Germline-derived CDR1 and CDR2 are SNHLY and FYNNEI. CDR3 sequence reads: CASNRQGNTEAFF.

V and J are TRBV2 and TRBJ2-5; TCRdb's D call, TRBD1, is unchecked because there is no DNA. This CDR3 contains 15 residues. Germline V gene data show CDR1 as SNHLY and CDR2 as FYNNEI. CDR3 amino acids: CASSVVGGAWETQYF.

This chain joins TRBV6-1 and TRBJ2-5; TCRdb names TRBD2, which stays unverified in the absence of DNA. The length of the CDR3 is 15 residues. Germline CDR1 and CDR2: MNHNS and SASEGT. Here the CDR3 reads CASSAKAGIQETQYF.